A single sample is the source of the 27 T cell receptor beta chains below, sequenced in a study of blood T cell repertoires in COVID-19 (dated by TCRdb to the early 2020s). The library was obtained by the immunoSEQ multiplex PCR assay. TCRdb took this table from immuneACCESS and kept in-frame rearrangements with V and J called. Such tables lack part of the clones; where checked against another copy, unresolved V genes explain under half of the gap, and the rest is unexplained. The sample table contains about 250,000 clones; only one count was recorded for around 82% of them. The top ten clonotypes cover 4% to 6% of the sample. Input material: peripheral blood. Source of these receptors: a woman aged 80 or over with active or convalescent COVID-19.

The chain is built from TRBV30 and TRBJ1-3, with a tentative D call TRBD1 (6 bases). This CDR3 comprises 15 residues. Germline assignment: CDR1 GTSNPN and CDR2 SVGIG (reference sequence). V gave up 0 bases and J gave up 2 bases, with 11 bases separating them. The CDR3 sequence: CAWSVSHRAGNTIYF. The DNA for the CDR3 is TGTGCCTGGAGTGTAAGTCACAGGGCTGGAAACACCATATATTTT.

The genes are TRBV29-1 and TRBJ1-1; 7 bases map to TRBD1. The junction had 5 bases not matched to a gene; V was cut back by 4 bases and J by 0 bases. This CDR3 has 14 residues. Per germline, CDR1 SQVTM and CDR2 ANQGSEA. The CDR3 loop is CSVVSGGMNTEAFF. CDR3 nucleotides: TGCAGCGTTGTTTCAGGGGGAATGAACACTGAAGCTTTCTTT.

The CDR3 loop reads CASSWGTGGRNTEAFF. The CDR3 bases are TGTGCCAGCAGCTGGGGGACAGGGGGCCGGAACACTGAAGCTTTCTTT. This sequence joins TRBV11-2 and TRBJ1-1; TRBD1 matches 12 bases. The CDR3 spans 16 residues. The V gene's germline CDR1 is SGHAT and CDR2 FQNNGV. J was trimmed by 1 base and V by 4 bases; bases with no gene match: 4.

J is TRBJ2-1 and V is TRBV7-9; TRBD1 matches 12 bases. The CDR3 is made up of 15 amino acids. The J segment lost 8 bases and the V segment lost 5 bases, leaving 7 bases of the junction unmatched. The germline V gene encodes CDR1 SEHNR and CDR2 FQNEAQ (reference sequence). CDR3: CASSPGQGAFDEQFF. Written as DNA, the CDR3 is TGTGCCAGCAGCCCGGGACAGGGGGCTTTCGATGAGCAGTTCTTC. Using reference TRBV7-9 and TRBJ2-1 for the parts outside the CDR3, the full variable domain is DTGVSQNPRHKITKRGQNVTFRCDPISEHNRLYWYRQTLGQGPEFLTYFQNEAQLEKSRLLSDRFSAERPKGSFSTLEIQRTEQGDSAMYLCASSPGQGAFDEQFFGPGTRLTVL.

This clone was seen just once. The chain uses TRBV19 and TRBJ2-2, with D hard to call. V lost 4 bases and J 6 bases, leaving 12 bases between the germline ends. The CDR3 extends over 14 amino acids. Germline CDR1 LNHDA, CDR2 SQIVND (reference sequence). The CDR3 sequence is CASSTGLLAGELFF. Here the CDR3 DNA reads TGTGCCAGTAGTACCGGTTTGTTGGCCGGGGAGCTGTTTTTT.

The chain joins TRBV7-2 to TRBJ2-7, with D maybe TRBD2 (6 bases). The CDR3 runs to 13 residues. With 3 bases removed from V and 6 bases from J, the gap between germline ends came to 12 bases. Germline V gene lookup returns CDR1 SGHTA and CDR2 FQGNSA. The CDR3 protein is CASSLRRGTEQYF. Here the CDR3 DNA reads TGTGCCAGCAGCTTGCGGAGGGGTACCGAGCAGTACTTC.

J is TRBJ1-6 and V is TRBV3-1 (or the pseudogene TRBV3-2); 8 bases match TRBD1. The J segment lost 6 bases and the V segment lost 6 bases, leaving 10 bases of the junction unmatched. This CDR3 comprises 16 residues. CDR1 and CDR2 (germline): LGHDT, YNNKEL (reference sequence). The CDR3 DNA reads TGTGCCAGCAGTGATTATCAGGGGGCGGTTAATTCACCCCTCCACTTT. Amino acids: CASSDYQGAVNSPLHF.

This clone was counted only a few times. V and J are TRBV11-2 and TRBJ2-7, with D tentatively TRBD1 (5 bases). Germline CDR1 and CDR2: SGHAT and FQNNGV. The CDR3 has 14 residues. The V gene lost 3 bases and the J gene lost 3 bases, with 12 bases spanning the gap. The CDR3 reads CASSFRQTNYEQYF. The CDR3 bases are TGTGCCAGCAGCTTCAGACAGACCAACTACGAGCAGTACTTC.

This clone was counted only a few times. The chain couples TRBV2 to TRBJ1-6; the D gene is possibly TRBD1 (5 bases). The germline gives CDR1 SNHLY, CDR2 FYNNEI. The CDR3 is 13 residues long. V dropped 4 bases and J dropped 9 bases, with 10 bases sitting between them. Written as DNA, the CDR3 is TGTGCCAGCAGTGCGACAGTCAGTTCACCCCTCCACTTT. Its translation is CASSATVSSPLHF.

The gene calls are TRBV6-1 and TRBJ2-1; 8 bases map to TRBD1. The CDR3 length is 15 residues. Germline lookup yields CDR1 MNHNS and CDR2 SASEGT. V dropped 1 base and J dropped 9; count of bases not matched to a gene: 8. The DNA of the CDR3 is TGTGCCAGCAGTGAAGGGACAGGGCTACCGGGTGAGCAGTTCTTC. It translates to CASSEGTGLPGEQFF.

The chain uses TRBV28 and TRBJ1-2, with TRBD1 identical over 8 bases. Trimming at V came to 7 bases and at J to 7 bases, leaving 8 bases not matched to a gene. Germline CDR1 and CDR2: MDHEN and SYDVKM. CDR3 size: 13 residues. This CDR3 reads CASTFPGGIGYTF. As DNA, the CDR3 is TGTGCCAGCACATTCCCAGGGGGCATTGGCTACACCTTC.

This sequence joins TRBV7-6 and TRBJ1-3, with D possibly being TRBD1 (6 bases). Germline values: CDR1 SGHVS, CDR2 FNYEAQ. Between the trimmed V and J ends, which lost 5 bases and 0 bases, there was a span of 17 bases. There are 17 residues in the CDR3. This chain's CDR3 is CASSPTQGPDSGNTIYF. In nucleotides, the CDR3 is TGTGCCAGCAGCCCCACACAGGGACCCGACTCTGGAAACACCATATATTTT. The full variable domain, rest sourced from reference TRBV7-6 and TRBJ1-3, is GAGVSQSPRYKVTKRGQDVALRCDPISGHVSLYWYRQALGQGPEFLTYFNYEAQQDKSGLPNDRFSAERPEGSISTLTIQRTEQRDSAMYRCASSPTQGPDSGNTIYFGEGSWLTVV.

The chain joins TRBV5-4 to TRBJ2-1; tentative D call: TRBD2 (6 bases). This CDR3 is built from 15 residues. Germline CDR1 SGHNT, CDR2 YYREEE (reference sequence). The V end was cut by 1 base, the J end by 4 bases, with 12 bases between. DNA of the CDR3: TGTGCCAGCAGCTTGAACGCGGGAACTTACAATGAGCAGTTCTTC. This gives the protein CASSLNAGTYNEQFF.

The V and J genes are TRBV19 and TRBJ2-1; the D gene is possibly TRBD1 (6 bases). Germline CDR1 reads LNHDA; CDR2 reads SQIVND (reference sequence). The CDR3 is 13 residues long. The CDR3 region has the DNA TGTGCGACCTATTGGGGGCCCTACAATGAGCAGTTCTTC. This codes for CATYWGPYNEQFF.

V gene TRBV6-5 combines with J gene TRBJ1-5, with 7 nucleotides matching TRBD1. CDR3 length equals 13 residues. CDR1 and CDR2 (germline): MNHEY, SVGAGI. V lost 7 bases, J lost 7 bases, and 7 bases stayed unmatched. The CDR3 coding sequence is TGTGCCAGCACCGGACAGGCGAGGCAGCCCCAGCATTTT. Protein: CASTGQARQPQHF.

The J gene is TRBJ1-4, the V gene TRBV28, with unresolved D. This CDR3 comprises 15 residues. V gave up 7 bases and J gave up 11 bases, with 23 bases separating them. From germline, CDR1 is MDHEN and CDR2 SYDVKM. Written as DNA, the CDR3 is TGTGCCAGCACCCGGACCCGGCGGGATGAAACGAAACTGTTTTTT. It codes for CASTRTRRDETKLFF.

The chain couples TRBV2 to TRBJ1-4; 9 bases match TRBD1. There are 15 residues in the CDR3. J lost 8 bases, V lost 6 bases, and 10 bases had no gene match. Germline values: CDR1 SNHLY, CDR2 FYNNEI. CDR3 residues: CASSGTGGFGEKLFF. As DNA, the CDR3 is TGTGCCAGCAGCGGAACAGGGGGCTTCGGGGAAAAACTGTTTTTT.

V gene TRBV18 combines with J gene TRBJ1-2; 10 nucleotides agree with TRBD1. V was clipped by 6 bases and J by 4 bases; unmatched bases: 5. This CDR3 has 14 residues. CDR1 is KGHSH, CDR2 LQKENI, per germline. CDR3 nucleotide sequence: TGTGCCAGCTCCCCCCGGGACAGGGGCTATGGCTACACCTTC. Encoded protein: CASSPRDRGYGYTF.

This sequence joins TRBV6-1 and TRBJ2-7; no firm D call. CDR3 length: 14 amino acids. Germline CDR1 and CDR2: MNHNS and SASEGT. V was trimmed by 2 bases and J by 0 bases, leaving 8 bases between them. The CDR3 here is CASSEFYGSYEQYF. The CDR3 region has the DNA TGTGCCAGCAGTGAATTCTACGGCTCCTACGAGCAGTACTTC.

This clone has just a few counts. Other DNA variants within this sample encode the same CDR3. This chain links TRBV5-1 with TRBJ1-1; D is ambiguous. Trimming shortened V by 1 base and J by 3 bases, and 7 bases separated the two germline ends. The V gene's germline CDR1 is SGHRS and CDR2 YFSETQ. This CDR3 region has 13 residues. In DNA, the CDR3 is TGCGCCAGCAGCTTGAAACTGGACACTGAAGCTTTCTTT. Translation gives CASSLKLDTEAFF.

V is TRBV2 and J is TRBJ1-5, with TRBD1 identical over 10 bases. Germline CDR1 SNHLY, CDR2 FYNNEI. With V trimmed by 9 bases and J by 4 bases, 9 bases remained unmatched. The CDR3 loop spans 15 amino acids. The CDR3 spells CASGPRTGGNQPQHF. CDR3 bases: TGTGCCAGTGGGCCCAGGACAGGGGGGAATCAGCCCCAGCATTTT.

The genes are TRBV5-1 and TRBJ1-2; TRBD1 matches at 8 bases. In germline, CDR1 is SGHRS, CDR2 YFSETQ. The CDR3 runs to 15 residues. Unmatched junction bases numbered 10, after V lost 4 bases and J lost 5 bases. The DNA for the CDR3 is TGCGCCAGCAGCCGTACTCAGGGGGCTCGGTATGGCTACACCTTC. This sequence encodes CASSRTQGARYGYTF. Supplemented by reference TRBV5-1 and TRBJ1-2, the full variable domain reads KAGVTQTPRYLIKTRGQQVTLSCSPISGHRSVSWYQQTPGQGLQFLFEYFSETQRNKGNFPGRFSGRQFSNSRSEMNVSTLELGDSALYLCASSRTQGARYGYTFGSGTRLTVV.

The V gene is TRBV23-1, the J gene TRBJ2-1; D perhaps matches TRBD2 (6 bases). TRBV23-1 is designated an ORF whose function remains uncertain. V was cut by 4 bases and J by 3 bases, with 19 bases left in between. The CDR3 sequence is 17 residues long. CDR3 residues: CASSPLAYAAGYNEQFF. The CDR3 DNA is TGCGCCAGCAGTCCCCTAGCGTACGCGGCTGGCTACAATGAGCAGTTCTTC.

This sequence joins TRBV6-5 and TRBJ1-2; D perhaps matches TRBD1 (6 bases). Deletions cut 6 bases from V and 2 bases from J, with 10 bases between. The germline gives CDR1 MNHEY, CDR2 SVGAGI. The CDR3 is 13 amino acids. The CDR3 protein is CASSRGGNYGYTF. The CDR3 DNA sequence: TGTGCCAGCAGCCGCGGGGGCAACTATGGCTACACCTTC.

The J gene is TRBJ1-1, the V gene TRBV18; weak D call: TRBD1 (6 bases). V was trimmed by 0 bases and J by 4 bases, leaving 12 bases between them. This CDR3 is 15 amino acids long. The V gene's germline CDR1 is KGHSH and CDR2 LQKENI. The CDR3 is CASSPPPRTATEAFF. The CDR3 DNA follows: TGTGCCAGCTCACCACCGCCCCGGACAGCCACTGAAGCTTTCTTT.

The rearrangement uses TRBV18 and TRBJ2-2; maybe TRBD1 (6 bases). This CDR3 is built from 15 residues. Germline CDR1 KGHSH, CDR2 LQKENI. Between the trimmed V and J ends, which lost 4 bases and 1 base, there was a span of 10 bases. CDR3 protein: CASSRGTQNTGELFF. Here the CDR3 DNA reads TGTGCCAGCTCACGGGGGACACAGAACACCGGGGAGCTGTTTTTT.

This clone was counted a single time. The V call is TRBV11-3, the J call TRBJ2-2; 8 bases match TRBD2. J gave up 5 bases and V 3 bases, and 5 bases lay outside the gene matches. The CDR3 runs 15 residues. The germline V gene has CDR1 SGHNT and CDR2 YENEEA. The CDR3 loop reads CASSFDAGGTGELFF. As DNA, the CDR3 is TGTGCCAGCAGCTTTGACGCGGGGGGTACCGGGGAGCTGTTTTTT.